This T cell receptor (beta chain) stems from a study of PD-1 blockade in classical Hodgkin lymphoma. The study, taken as a whole, reports: Complete responders entered with baseline diversity on par with newly diagnosed patients, the results showed.

Of note for this clone: Its antigen remains unidentified.

Method: immunoSEQ multiplex PCR; TCRdb's copy keeps in-frame clones and lacks some. The repertoire holds some 93,000 clones, with 80% to 95% as singletons. Relapses following autologous stem cell transplantation were seen in all patients, with brentuximab vedotin exposure varying. Progressive disease, partial response or complete response was each patient's best response. The CDR3 extends over 18 amino acids. V was pared by 0 bases and J by 0 bases, with 8 bases of the junction left unmatched. Germline V CDR1 and CDR2: LNHNV, YYDKDF (reference sequence). The receptor was derived from a human donor with classical Hodgkin lymphoma. Sequencing used peripheral blood mononuclear cells (PBMCs), obtained at baseline. The chain joins TRBV15 to TRBJ2-3; 8 bases fit TRBD2. This CDR3 is CATSRDLASGSSTDTQYF. The CDR3 nucleotides are TGTGCCACCAGCAGAGATCTGGCCAGCGGGAGTAGCACAGATACGCAGTATTTT.